This entry features one T cell receptor beta chain sequence. Antigen: not known. The sample is drawn from a study of cytomegalovirus exposure and HLA in healthy donors. On the study more broadly: Roughly 179 million T cells yielded more than 90 million unique TCR beta sequences, as an earlier analysis found.

The PCR had 60 Vbeta and 13 Jbeta primers. Sequencing used immunoSEQ multiplex PCR; TCRdb keeps in-frame clones, though not all of them. The sample gives roughly 100,000 clones, about 80% of which show up once; 2.5% to 3.5% is in the top ten. The CDR3 consists of 14 residues. The germline V gene encodes CDR1 GTSNPN and CDR2 SVGIG (reference sequence). Trimming left V 1 base short and J 5 bases short, with 14 bases between. Study-wide results and limits: Association with HLA alleles at 0.05 false discovery rate was found for 17,000 or so TCR beta sequences in a later analysis.

V is TRBV30 and J is TRBJ2-5; D might be TRBD1 (7 bases). This TCR was recovered from a woman between 40 and 50 years old in good health and CMV-seronegative. The sequencing input was PBMCs. The CDR3 loop is CAWSEARGVETQYF. CDR3 nucleotides: TGTGCCTGGAGTGAAGCCAGGGGGGTGGAGACCCAGTACTTC. The full variable domain, its missing parts supplied by reference TRBV30 and TRBJ2-5, is SQTIHQWPATLVQPVGSPLSLECTVEGTSNPNLYWYRQAAGRGLQLLFYSVGIGQISSEVPQNLSASRPQDRQFILSSKKLLLSDSGFYLCAWSEARGVETQYFGPGTRLLVL.